The 10 T cell receptor beta chains given below trace back to one sample, sequenced in a study of vaccination effects on CD4 cells after COVID-19 (dated by TCRdb to the early 2020s). After about 10 days of culture, CD4+ T cells were isolated with the EasySep CD4+ T cell isolation kit. Two doses of either the BNT162b2 or the mRNA-1273 mRNA SARS-CoV-2 vaccine were administered to participants. Preparation of the library involved the immunoSEQ multiplex PCR assay. What TCRdb holds here is the immuneACCESS table cut down to in-frame rearrangements. Part of the clones is not present; checked against another copy, under half of the missing clones reflect an unresolved V gene, and the others are unexplained. The sample records approximately 37,000 clones, 55% to 80% of which are singletons. Roughly 8% of the sample lies in the top ten. Their antigen targets remain unknown. This specimen was CD4+ T cells from PBMCs cultured without peptide, taken after COVID-19 vaccination. The source of these receptors is a human donor who received a COVID-19 vaccine.

The chain uses TRBV5-6 and TRBJ2-2; 7 bases align to TRBD2. Germline V CDR1 and CDR2: SGHDT, YYEEEE. V lost 1 base, J lost 4 bases, and 4 bases stayed unmatched. The CDR3 length is 15 residues. The CDR3, as DNA: TGTGCCAGCAGCTTGATTAGCGGGCTCACCGGGGAGCTGTTTTTT. The encoded protein is CASSLISGLTGELFF.

The table lists this clone with a few counts. V and J are TRBV5-1 and TRBJ1-1; 9 nucleotides line up with TRBD1. V lost 1 base to trimming and J lost 8 bases; unmatched junction nucleotides: 6. Germline-derived CDR1 and CDR2 are SGHRS and YFSETQ. CDR3 length equals 14 residues. The CDR3 loop is CASSLYPDRGEAFF. The CDR3 coding sequence is TGCGCCAGCAGCTTGTACCCGGACAGGGGAGAAGCTTTCTTT.

The chain carries TRBV25-1 and TRBJ2-7; 9 bases fit TRBD1. The germline V gene encodes CDR1 MGHDK and CDR2 SYGVNS. The CDR3 length is 14 residues. The trim removed 6 bases at V and 4 bases at J, leaving 7 bases unmatched. The CDR3 spells CASSEGQGRYEQYF. CDR3 sequence (DNA): TGTGCCAGCAGCGAGGGACAGGGACGGTACGAGCAGTACTTC.

This chain uses TRBV27 with TRBJ1-5; D gene unclear. V lost 3 bases, J lost 6 bases, and 15 bases lay in between. Germline V gene lookup returns CDR1 MNHEY and CDR2 SMNVEV (reference sequence). The CDR3 runs to 15 residues. The CDR3 nucleotides read TGTGCCAGCAGTTTTTTCCGGGGTTCAGGTCAGCCCCAGCATTTT. Protein sequence: CASSFFRGSGQPQHF.

J is TRBJ2-4 and V is TRBV3-1 (or the pseudogene TRBV3-2), with 7 bases aligning to TRBD2. Looked up from germline, CDR1 is LGHDT and CDR2 is YNNKEL (reference sequence). The V segment lost 4 bases and the J segment 0 bases; nucleotides outside the gene matches: 6. This CDR3 is built from 16 residues. CDR3 DNA: TGTGCCAGCAGCCCCTGGGGGGGGGTAGCCAAAAACATTCAGTACTTC. As protein: CASSPWGGVAKNIQYF.

The chain combines TRBV9 with TRBJ2-1; TRBD1 matches at 9 bases. V dropped 2 bases and J dropped 5; count of bases not matched to a gene: 5. The CDR3 runs 15 residues. Germline assignment: CDR1 SGDLS and CDR2 YYNGEE. CDR3 in amino acids: CASSVGTGRNNEQFF. The CDR3 DNA reads as TGTGCCAGCAGCGTGGGGACAGGGAGGAACAATGAGCAGTTCTTC. The complete variable domain, with remaining parts taken from reference TRBV9 and TRBJ2-1, reads DSGVTQTPKHLITATGQRVTLRCSPRSGDLSVYWYQQSLDQGLQFLIQYYNGEERAKGNILERFSAQQFPDLHSELNLSSLELGDSALYFCASSVGTGRNNEQFFGPGTRLTVL.

About this clone: At one end the junction does not follow the germline gene, possibly because of a read error. This sequence joins TRBV19 and TRBJ1-1; 7 bases fit TRBD1. CDR1 and CDR2 from the germline V gene are LNHDA and SQIVND (reference sequence). This CDR3 is 14 amino acids long. The CDR3 nucleotides read TGTGCCAGTAGTTACCTACAGGGGAACGCTGAAGCTTTCTTT. Residues: CASSYLQGNAEAFF.

The chain links TRBV5-1 to TRBJ1-4; no definite D call. The V gene's germline CDR1 is SGHRS and CDR2 YFSETQ. The CDR3 consists of 15 residues. Trimming stripped 4 bases from V and 8 bases from J, with 18 bases between. CDR3 sequence: CASSEVTGSEEKLFF. The CDR3, as DNA: TGCGCCAGCAGCGAGGTTACGGGGAGCGAGGAAAAACTGTTTTTT.

Only a few counts were recorded for this clone. This chain joins TRBV19 and TRBJ1-3; D gene unclear. Per germline, CDR1 LNHDA and CDR2 SQIVND (reference sequence). With 5 bases removed from V and 2 bases from J, the gap between germline ends came to 10 bases. The CDR3 sequence is 14 residues long. CDR3 in amino acids: CASSPGWTGNTIYF. Here the CDR3 DNA reads TGTGCCAGTAGTCCGGGGTGGACTGGAAACACCATATATTTT. Using reference TRBV19 and TRBJ1-3 for the parts outside the CDR3, the full variable domain is DGGITQSPKYLFRKEGQNVTLSCEQNLNHDAMYWYRQDPGQGLRLIYYSQIVNDFQKGDIAEGYSVSREKKESFPLTVTSAQKNPTAFYLCASSPGWTGNTIYFGEGSWLTVV.

The chain employs TRBV7-9 and TRBJ1-1, with D maybe TRBD1 (6 bases). The V end lost 1 base, the J end lost 0 bases, and 15 bases lay between the germline ends. The CDR3 has 17 amino acids. CDR1 is SEHNR, CDR2 FQNEAQ, per germline (reference sequence). The CDR3 DNA is TGTGCCAGCAGCTTAGGGGGCAGGGGTATAATGAACACTGAAGCTTTCTTT. This translates into CASSLGGRGIMNTEAFF.